This TCR beta chain is from a study of T cell responses to AZD1222 COVID-19 vaccine. The assay was immunoSEQ multiplex PCR, and TCRdb's table has in-frame clones only and misses some. The table records 150,000 or so clones, about nine tenths of them present only once. Study conclusions and caveats: The donor cohort was predominantly white British with a female majority, and clonal diversity may have been underestimated. When two AZD1222 doses had been given, Spike-specific TCR breadth and depth rose. The peak T cell response came first, and repertoires were sampled only after it. CD4 TCRs covered the whole spike, strongest at regions 160-218 and 743-854.

With regard to this clone: Its antigen is still unknown.

The input for sequencing was peripheral blood, taken on day 0 of AZD1222 vaccination. This TCR was sampled from an adult in good health.

The CDR3 sequence is CASSPKTGGDTEAFF. CDR3 coding DNA: TGTGCCAGCTCACCCAAGACAGGGGGTGACACTGAAGCTTTCTTT. J is TRBJ1-1 and V is TRBV18; 9 bases agree with TRBD1. Germline assignment: CDR1 KGHSH and CDR2 LQKENI. This CDR3 region has 15 residues. V lost 3 bases to trimming and J lost 3 bases; unmatched junction nucleotides: 5.